Listed below are T cell receptor beta chains from one sample, sequenced in a study of blood T cell repertoires in COVID-19. Clones were sequenced by immunoSEQ multiplex PCR, and TCRdb holds only the in-frame ones, with some missing. The data show about 150,000 clones, about four fifths seen once. Sequencing was performed on peripheral blood. These receptors all stem from an elderly woman with acute or convalescent COVID-19. Each CDR3 is given with its conserved first and last residue. Size tells how often a clone was seen (once, few, many) or the class of an expanded clone, and some rows leave it out.

j_call v_call clone_size cdr3_aa
TRBJ2-3 TRBV6-5 once CASSFGLAPTDTQYF
TRBJ2-3 TRBV7-2 - CASSLTQGVADTQYF
TRBJ1-2 TRBV28 - CASSLVGARYGYTF
TRBJ2-1 TRBV9 - CASSVRGASNNEQFF
TRBJ1-1 TRBV19 - CASSGWDRGIDTEAFF
TRBJ2-3 TRBV7-8 - CASTSVGTDTQYF
TRBJ2-2 TRBV5-1 - CASSLHGLASGTGELFF
TRBJ2-1 TRBV7-3 - CASSLTVTGGRNEQFF
TRBJ1-5 TRBV29-1 - CSASGTGNQPQHF
TRBJ1-1 TRBV3-1/TRBV3-2 - CASRGRTGGVLTEAFF
TRBJ1-2 TRBV2 - CASSVEDRGYGYTF
TRBJ1-2 TRBV7-9 once CASSRDSNYGYTF
TRBJ1-3 TRBV5-1 - CASSLEPTGKSGNTIYF
TRBJ1-6 TRBV5-6 - CASSLVADYSPLHF
TRBJ2-5 TRBV7-2 - CASSLYGGPDVTQYF
TRBJ2-5 TRBV10-3 - CATRGASGEETQYF
TRBJ1-5 TRBV30 - CALGGSSNQPQHF
TRBJ1-3 TRBV5-1 - CASSPNSSPGNTIYF
TRBJ2-1 TRBV9 - CASSSGTGRNEQFF
TRBJ1-2 TRBV5-6 once CASSPTGAYGYTF
TRBJ1-2 TRBV9 - CASSVGAGDYGYTF
TRBJ1-2 TRBV19 few CASSATGQAGGYTF
TRBJ1-3 TRBV29-1 - CSVEGQAGNTIYF
TRBJ2-7 TRBV5-5 once CASTLLGGPSYEQYF
TRBJ1-6 TRBV6-5 - CASSLPGTGAVAPLHF
TRBJ1-2 TRBV29-1 - CSVAGQDRGYGYTF
TRBJ1-1 TRBV19 - CASSKNRDTEAFF
TRBJ1-2 TRBV2 - CASSELPGQGAHGYTF
TRBJ1-1 TRBV7-8 few CASSTDRGTRGTEAFF